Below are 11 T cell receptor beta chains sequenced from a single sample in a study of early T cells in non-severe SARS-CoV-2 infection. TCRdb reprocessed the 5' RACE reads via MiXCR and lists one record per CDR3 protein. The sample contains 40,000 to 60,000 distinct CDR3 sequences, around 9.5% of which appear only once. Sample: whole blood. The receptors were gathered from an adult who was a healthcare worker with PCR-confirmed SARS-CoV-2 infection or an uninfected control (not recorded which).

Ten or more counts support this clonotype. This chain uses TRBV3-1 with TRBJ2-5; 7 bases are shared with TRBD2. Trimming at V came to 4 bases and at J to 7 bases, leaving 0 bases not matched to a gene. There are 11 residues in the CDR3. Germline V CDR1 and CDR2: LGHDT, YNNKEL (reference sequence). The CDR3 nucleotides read TGTGCCAGCAGCCCGGGGGGGACCCAGTACTTC. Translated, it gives CASSPGGTQYF.

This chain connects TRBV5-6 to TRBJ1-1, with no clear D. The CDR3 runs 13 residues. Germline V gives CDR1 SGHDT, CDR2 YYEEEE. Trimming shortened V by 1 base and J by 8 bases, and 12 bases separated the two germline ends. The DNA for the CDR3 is TGTGCCAGCAGCTTGAGTAATGGCCACGAAGCTTTCTTT. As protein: CASSLSNGHEAFF.

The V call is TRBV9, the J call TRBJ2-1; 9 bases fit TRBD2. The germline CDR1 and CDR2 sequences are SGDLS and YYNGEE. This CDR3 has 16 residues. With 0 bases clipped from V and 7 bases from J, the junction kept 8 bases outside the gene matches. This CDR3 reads CASSVVVSGSSNEQFF. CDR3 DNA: TGTGCCAGCAGCGTAGTAGTTAGCGGGAGCAGTAATGAGCAGTTCTTC.

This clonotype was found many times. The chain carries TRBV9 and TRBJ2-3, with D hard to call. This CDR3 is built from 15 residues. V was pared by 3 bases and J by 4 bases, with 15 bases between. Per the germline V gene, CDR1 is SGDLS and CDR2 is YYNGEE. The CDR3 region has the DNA TGTGCCAGCAGCGCCCACTCCGAGTCGGCAGATACGCAGTATTTT. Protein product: CASSAHSESADTQYF.

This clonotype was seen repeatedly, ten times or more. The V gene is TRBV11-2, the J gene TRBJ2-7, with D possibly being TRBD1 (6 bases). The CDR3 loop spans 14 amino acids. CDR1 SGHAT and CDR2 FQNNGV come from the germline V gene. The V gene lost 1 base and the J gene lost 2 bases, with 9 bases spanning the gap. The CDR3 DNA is TGTGCCAGCAGCTTAGCCAGGGGTGCCTACGAGCAGTACTTC. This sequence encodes CASSLARGAYEQYF.

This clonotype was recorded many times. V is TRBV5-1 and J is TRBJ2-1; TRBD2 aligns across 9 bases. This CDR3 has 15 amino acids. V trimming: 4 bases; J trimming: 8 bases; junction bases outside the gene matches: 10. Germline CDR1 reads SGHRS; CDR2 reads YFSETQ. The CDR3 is CASSGELAGVDEQFF. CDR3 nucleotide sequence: TGCGCCAGCAGCGGTGAGTTAGCGGGAGTCGATGAGCAGTTCTTC. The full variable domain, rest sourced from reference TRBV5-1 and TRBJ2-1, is KAGVTQTPRYLIKTRGQQVTLSCSPISGHRSVSWYQQTPGQGLQFLFEYFSETQRNKGNFPGRFSGRQFSNSRSEMNVSTLELGDSALYLCASSGELAGVDEQFFGPGTRLTVL.

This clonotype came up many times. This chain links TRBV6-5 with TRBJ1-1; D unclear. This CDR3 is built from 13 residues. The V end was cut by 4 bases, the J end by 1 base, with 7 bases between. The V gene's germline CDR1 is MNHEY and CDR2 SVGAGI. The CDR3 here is CASSLQPNTEAFF. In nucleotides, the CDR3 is TGTGCCAGCAGTTTACAACCGAACACTGAAGCTTTCTTT.

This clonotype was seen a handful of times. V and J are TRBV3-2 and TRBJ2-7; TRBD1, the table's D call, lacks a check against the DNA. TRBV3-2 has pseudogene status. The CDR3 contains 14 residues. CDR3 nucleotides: TGTGCCAGCAGTCCCGGAGGTTTTTTCTACGAGCAGTACTTC. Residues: CASSPGGFFYEQYF.

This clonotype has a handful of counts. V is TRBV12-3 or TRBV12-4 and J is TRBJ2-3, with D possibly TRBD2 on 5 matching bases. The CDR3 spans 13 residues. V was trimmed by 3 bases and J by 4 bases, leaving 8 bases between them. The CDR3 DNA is TGTGCCAGCAGTTTTGCGAGGGCAGATACGCAGTATTTT. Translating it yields CASSFARADTQYF.

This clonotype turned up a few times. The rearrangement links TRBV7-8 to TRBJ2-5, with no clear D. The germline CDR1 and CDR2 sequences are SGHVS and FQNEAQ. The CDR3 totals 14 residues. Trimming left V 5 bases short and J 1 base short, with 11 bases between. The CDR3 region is CASSLQTRQETQYF. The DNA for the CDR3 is TGTGCCAGCAGCCTCCAAACACGCCAAGAGACCCAGTACTTC.

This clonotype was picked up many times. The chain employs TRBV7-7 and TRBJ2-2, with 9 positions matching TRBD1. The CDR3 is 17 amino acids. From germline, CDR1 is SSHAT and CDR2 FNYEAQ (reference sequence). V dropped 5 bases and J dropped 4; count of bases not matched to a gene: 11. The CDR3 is CASSRGRQGEITGELFF. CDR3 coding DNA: TGTGCCAGCAGCCGAGGGCGACAGGGGGAGATCACCGGGGAGCTGTTTTTT.